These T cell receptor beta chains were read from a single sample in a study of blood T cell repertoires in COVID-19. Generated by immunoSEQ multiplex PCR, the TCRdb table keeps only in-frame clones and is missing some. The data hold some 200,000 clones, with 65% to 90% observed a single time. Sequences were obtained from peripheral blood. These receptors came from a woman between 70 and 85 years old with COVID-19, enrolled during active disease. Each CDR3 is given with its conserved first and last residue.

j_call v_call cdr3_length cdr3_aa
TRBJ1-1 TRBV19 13 CASSISGPRGAFF
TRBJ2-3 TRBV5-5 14 CASSSLQGVDTQYF
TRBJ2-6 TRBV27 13 CASSRQDANVLTF
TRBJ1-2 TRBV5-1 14 CASSLVSQNYGYTF
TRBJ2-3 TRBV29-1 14 CSAGPTSVTDTQYF
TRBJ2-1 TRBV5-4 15 CASSSPGTAYNEQFF
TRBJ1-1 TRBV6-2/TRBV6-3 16 CASSQSPSTGITEAFF
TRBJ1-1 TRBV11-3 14 CASSLAGTGTEAFF
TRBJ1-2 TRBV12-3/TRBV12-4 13 CASRVAGKHGYTF
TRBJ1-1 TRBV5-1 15 CASSSMTGENTEAFF
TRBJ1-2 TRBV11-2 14 CASSFTGANYGYTF
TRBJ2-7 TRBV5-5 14 CASSLSDSSYEQYF
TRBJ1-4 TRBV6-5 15 CASSYSEGVEEKLFF
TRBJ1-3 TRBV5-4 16 CASSLGQGRSGNTIYF
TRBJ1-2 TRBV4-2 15 CASSRSDRDAYGYTF
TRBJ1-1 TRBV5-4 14 CASSLGQRNTEAFF
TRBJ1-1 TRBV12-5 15 CASGLGQVGHTEAFF
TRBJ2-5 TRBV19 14 CASSIEGRNETQYF
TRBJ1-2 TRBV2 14 CASSATGKNYGYTF
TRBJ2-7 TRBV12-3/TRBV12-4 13 CASSLVRGGEQYF
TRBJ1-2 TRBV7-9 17 CASSLRLGPDRDYGYTF
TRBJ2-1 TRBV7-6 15 CASSQSLSSYNEQFF
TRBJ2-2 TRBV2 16 CASSGQRQGGTGELFF
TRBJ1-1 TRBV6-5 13 CASRFRQGTEAFF
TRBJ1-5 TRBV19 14 CASSPGGGNQPQHF
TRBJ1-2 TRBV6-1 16 CASSEAMDRGRYGYTF
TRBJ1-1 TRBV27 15 CAPLGVLQVNTEAFF
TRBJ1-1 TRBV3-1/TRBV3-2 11 CASKGVTEAFF
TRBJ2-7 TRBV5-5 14 CASSLAPRQQSEYF
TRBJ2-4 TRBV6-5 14 CASSHMRGKNIQYF
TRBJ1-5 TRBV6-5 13 CASRDRAGQPQHF
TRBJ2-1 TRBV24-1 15 CATSAGTPSYNEQFF
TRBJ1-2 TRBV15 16 CATSIGTGAGNYGYTF
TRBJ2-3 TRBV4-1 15 CASSQVITGEDTQYF
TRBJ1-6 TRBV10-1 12 CASSEVYSPLHF
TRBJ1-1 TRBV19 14 CASSILRGSTEAFF
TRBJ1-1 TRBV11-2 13 CASSRDPRTEAFF
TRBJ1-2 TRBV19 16 CASSPGGIGAIYGYTF
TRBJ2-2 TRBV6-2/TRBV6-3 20 CASSYSEFSGGSVDTGELFF
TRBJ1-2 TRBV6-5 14 CASRSSGTNYGYTF
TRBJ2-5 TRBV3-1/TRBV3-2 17 CASSQGLRIGNLETQYF
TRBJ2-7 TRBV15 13 CATSPGAAREQYF
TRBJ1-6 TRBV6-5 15 CASSYSSVYNSPLHF
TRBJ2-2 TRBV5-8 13 CASSLDRGGELFF
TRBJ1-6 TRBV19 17 CASSNTAPTSYNSPLHF
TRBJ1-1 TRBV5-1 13 CASSHGQNTEAFF
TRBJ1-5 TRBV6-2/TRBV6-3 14 CASSPTSRNQPQHF
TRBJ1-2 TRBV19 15 CASSNDPGGLRGYTF
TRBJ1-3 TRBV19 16 CASRTGQDSSGNTIYF